These 7 T cell receptor beta chains were sequenced from one sample in a study of blood T cell repertoires in COVID-19. The protocol was immunoSEQ multiplex PCR, while the TCRdb copy is restricted to in-frame clones and leaves out a portion. The sample lists 100,000 to 150,000 clones; more than 75% were seen once. Sequenced input: peripheral blood. The receptors were sampled from an older woman with COVID-19, enrolled during active disease.

The chain joins TRBV5-6 to TRBJ1-2; TRBD1 matches at 8 bases. Germline V CDR1 and CDR2: SGHDT, YYEEEE. The CDR3 totals 15 residues. The J segment lost 5 bases and the V segment lost 5 bases, leaving 11 bases of the junction unmatched. CDR3 residues: CASSGQGESGYGYTF. CDR3 sequence (DNA): TGTGCCAGCAGTGGACAGGGCGAGTCGGGTTATGGCTACACCTTC.

This clone was observed once. V usage is TRBV16 and J usage is TRBJ2-1; D not resolved. The CDR3 loop spans 13 amino acids. CDR1 is KGHSY, CDR2 FQNENV, per germline. Trimming removed 0 bases from V and 4 bases from J, with 4 bases in between. CDR3 nucleotides: TGTGCCAGCAGCCAATCGCGATACAATGAGCAGTTCTTC. It encodes CASSQSRYNEQFF. The entire variable domain, with the rest obtained from reference TRBV16 and TRBJ2-1, is as follows: GEEVAQTPKHLVRGEGQKAKLYCAPIKGHSYVFWYQQVLKNEFKFLISFQNENVFDETGMPKERFSAKCLPNSPCSLEIQATKLEDSAVYFCASSQSRYNEQFFGPGTRLTVL.

The J gene is TRBJ1-2, the V gene TRBV5-4; 7 bases map to TRBD1. The CDR3 totals 15 residues. The V segment lost 4 bases and the J segment 2 bases; nucleotides outside the gene matches: 8. CDR1 is SGHNT, CDR2 YYREEE, per germline (reference sequence). CDR3 nucleotides: TGTGCCAGCAGCGAGCGACAGGGCAGAAACTATGGCTACACCTTC. Amino acids: CASSERQGRNYGYTF.

This chain links TRBV2 with TRBJ1-2; a possible D gene is TRBD1 (6 bases). CDR3 size: 14 residues. V was clipped by 9 bases and J by 1 base, with 15 bases between them. Germline V gene data show CDR1 as SNHLY and CDR2 as FYNNEI. CDR3 bases: TGTGCCAGGACCAGGACAGAATTTAACTATGGCTACACCTTC. It encodes CARTRTEFNYGYTF.

J is TRBJ1-2 and V is TRBV28, with 7 nucleotides matching TRBD1. V trimming: 6 bases; J trimming: 4 bases; junction bases outside the gene matches: 8. Germline-derived CDR1 and CDR2 are MDHEN and SYDVKM. CDR3 length: 14 amino acids. The CDR3 loop is CASSPSGTVYGYTF. CDR3 in DNA: TGTGCCAGCAGCCCCTCCGGGACAGTCTATGGCTACACCTTC.

The chain uses TRBV19 and TRBJ2-4; tentative D call: TRBD1 (6 bases). Germline V gives CDR1 LNHDA, CDR2 SQIVND (reference sequence). This CDR3 comprises 15 residues. Trimming stripped 4 bases from V and 10 bases from J, with 20 bases between. This CDR3 is CASSKGTDRSVIQYF. DNA of the CDR3: TGTGCCAGTAGTAAGGGAACCGACAGGTCCGTGATTCAGTACTTC. The full variable domain, rest sourced from reference TRBV19 and TRBJ2-4, is DGGITQSPKYLFRKEGQNVTLSCEQNLNHDAMYWYRQDPGQGLRLIYYSQIVNDFQKGDIAEGYSVSREKKESFPLTVTSAQKNPTAFYLCASSKGTDRSVIQYFGAGTRLSVL.

The chain uses TRBV5-1 and TRBJ2-1, with 10 positions matching TRBD2. This CDR3 is 17 amino acids long. The V and J ends lost 1 base and 10 bases, in that order; junction bases with no gene match: 14. Germline V CDR1 and CDR2: SGHRS, YFSETQ. CDR3 bases: TGCGCCAGCAGCTTGCTATCGGGGCTAGCGGGGGCCGGGGAGCAGTTCTTC. It specifies CASSLLSGLAGAGEQFF.